This is a list of T cell receptor beta chains from one sample in a study of shared clonotypes between healthy human individuals. Using immunoSEQ multiplex PCR, the repertoire was profiled, and TCRdb retains in-frame clones only, with some absent. The data show 550,000 to 650,000 clones, approximately 96% seen once. The sample taken for sequencing was naive CD8+ T cells sorted from blood. Source of these receptors: a woman aged 25 to 39 in good health. The conserved cysteine and the conserved F or W are not part of the CDR3 here. D genes are given only for firm matches.

j_call | v_call | d_call | cdr3_aa
TRBJ2-2 | TRBV29-1 | TRBD2 | SGGGASGKNTGELF
TRBJ1-1 | TRBV6-5 | . | ASRVGWRLNTEAF
TRBJ2-7 | TRBV6-6 | . | ASSYADRYEQY
TRBJ2-3 | TRBV2 | TRBD1 | ASRAGTGYLTDTQY
TRBJ2-3 | TRBV2 | . | ASSEEGGTDTQY
TRBJ2-3 | TRBV5-6 | . | ASSPPGGITDTQY
TRBJ2-3 | TRBV7-8 | TRBD2 | ASSEGLAGVVLIQY
TRBJ2-3 | TRBV6-5 | . | ASSPDRVPTDTQY
TRBJ2-7 | TRBV28 | . | ASSLRRGHEQY
TRBJ2-5 | TRBV9 | TRBD1 | ASSVGTGGWETQY
TRBJ2-2 | TRBV27 | . | ASGPSARGTGELF